A single sample is the source of the 18 T cell receptor beta chains below, sequenced in a study of PD-L1 blockade in urothelial cancer. Documented time point: pretreatment peripheral blood. The assay was immunoSEQ multiplex PCR, and TCRdb's table has in-frame clones only and misses some. The sample records approximately 67,000 clones, around 86% being singletons. Specimen: PBMCs, collected around atezolizumab (anti-PD-L1) treatment. These receptors all come from a man between 60 and 70 years old with urothelial cancer.

The genes are TRBV5-1 and TRBJ1-2, with a possible D match to TRBD1 (5 bases). The CDR3 spans 15 residues. V lost 0 bases and J lost 3, with 12 bases in between. The germline CDR1 and CDR2 sequences are SGHRS and YFSETQ. CDR3 coding DNA: TGCGCCAGCAGCTTGGATGGGGCCCGAGACTATGGCTACACCTTC. Translated: CASSLDGARDYGYTF. The variable domain in full, with the rest retrieved from reference TRBV5-1 and TRBJ1-2, is KAGVTQTPRYLIKTRGQQVTLSCSPISGHRSVSWYQQTPGQGLQFLFEYFSETQRNKGNFPGRFSGRQFSNSRSEMNVSTLELGDSALYLCASSLDGARDYGYTFGSGTRLTVV.

The chain combines TRBV7-9 with TRBJ1-1; unclear D gene. Germline CDR1 reads SEHNR; CDR2 reads FQNEAQ (reference sequence). V was trimmed by 6 bases and J by 1 base, leaving 12 bases between them. The CDR3 contains 14 residues. The CDR3: CASSRVFENTEAFF. CDR3 coding DNA: TGTGCCAGCAGTAGAGTCTTCGAGAACACTGAAGCTTTCTTT.

The chain joins TRBV29-1 to TRBJ1-3, with 10 bases fitting TRBD1. V was clipped by 6 bases and J by 0 bases; unmatched bases: 5. The CDR3 consists of 15 residues. Germline V gives CDR1 SQVTM, CDR2 ANQGSEA. The chain's CDR3 is CSVGTGATSGNTIYF. For the CDR3, the DNA is TGCAGCGTCGGGACAGGGGCGACCTCTGGAAACACCATATATTTT.

The rearrangement uses TRBV19 and TRBJ1-2; D not resolved. In germline, CDR1 is LNHDA, CDR2 SQIVND (reference sequence). The length of the CDR3 is 15 residues. V lost 5 bases, J lost 0 bases, and 13 bases lay in between. This CDR3 is CASSGRDNTNYGYTF. The CDR3, as DNA: TGTGCCAGTAGTGGGAGAGACAATACTAACTATGGCTACACCTTC.

This clone was counted only a few times. This chain connects TRBV11-3 to TRBJ2-3; TRBD2 agrees at 13 bases. The trim removed 5 bases at V and 5 bases at J, leaving 7 bases unmatched. The CDR3 sequence is 16 residues long. The germline gives CDR1 SGHNT, CDR2 YENEEA. The chain's CDR3 is CASSLGTSGEGDTQYF. As DNA, the CDR3 is TGTGCCAGCAGCCTCGGGACTAGCGGGGAAGGAGATACGCAGTATTTT.

This clone was counted once. V is TRBV11-2 and J is TRBJ2-7, with 13 bases fitting TRBD2. The ends lost 7 bases at V and 9 bases at J; junction bases unmatched: 9. Germline V gene sequence: CDR1 SGHAT, CDR2 FQNNGV. The length of the CDR3 is 14 residues. The DNA of the CDR3 is TGTGCCAGCACCGAACTAGCGGGGGGGCCTTGGCAGTACTTC. Translating it yields CASTELAGGPWQYF.

The sample holds one count of this clone. The chain recombines TRBV5-4 with TRBJ1-5; perhaps TRBD1 as D (6 bases). V shed 0 bases and J shed 11 bases, with 18 bases lying between them. CDR1 SGHNT and CDR2 YYREEE come from the germline V gene (reference sequence). The CDR3 covers 15 residues. This CDR3 reads CASSLGGARAGAQHF. Here the CDR3 DNA reads TGTGCCAGCAGCTTGGGGGGGGCCCGCGCGGGGGCCCAGCATTTT.

The V gene is TRBV20-1, the J gene TRBJ1-2; D is ambiguous. This CDR3 spans 11 amino acids. The ends were cut back, 6 bases at V and 4 bases at J, with 9 bases in the middle. The germline V gene encodes CDR1 DFQATT and CDR2 SNEGSKA (reference sequence). The CDR3 coding sequence is TGCAGTGCCGAGGAGTTCTATGGCTACACCTTC. This sequence encodes CSAEEFYGYTF.

The V call is TRBV7-3, the J call TRBJ1-1; D is unresolved. This CDR3 spans 14 amino acids. Trimming took 1 base from V and 4 from J, leaving 10 bases between them. CDR1 and CDR2 (germline): SGHTA, FQGTGA. CDR3 residues: CASSLKGGGTEAFF. The CDR3 region has the DNA TGTGCCAGCAGCTTAAAGGGAGGCGGCACTGAAGCTTTCTTT. The whole variable domain, remainder taken from reference TRBV7-3 and TRBJ1-1, is GAGVSQTPSNKVTEKGKYVELRCDPISGHTALYWYRQSLGQGPEFLIYFQGTGAADDSGLPNDRFFAVRPEGSVSTLKIQRTERGDSAVYLCASSLKGGGTEAFFGQGTRLTVV.

The rearrangement links TRBV6-1 to TRBJ2-5, with 7 bases matching TRBD1. Trimming removed 6 bases from V and 3 bases from J; junction bases left unmatched: 10. Germline-derived CDR1 and CDR2 are MNHNS and SASEGT. This CDR3 spans 15 amino acids. The CDR3 region has the DNA TGTGCCAGCAGCCACCCCGGGGACAGAAAAGAGACCCAGTACTTC. Amino acids: CASSHPGDRKETQYF.

The rearrangement joins TRBV15 to TRBJ2-3; 8 bases are shared with TRBD2. The J segment lost 2 bases and the V segment lost 5 bases, leaving 9 bases of the junction unmatched. Germline CDR1 is LNHNV and CDR2 is YYDKDF (reference sequence). The CDR3 consists of 16 residues. The CDR3 loop is CATSPRGGSLTDTQYF. CDR3 DNA sequence: TGTGCCACCAGCCCTCGGGGGGGTTCGCTCACAGATACGCAGTATTTT.

This chain connects TRBV6-6 to TRBJ2-1; 9 nucleotides line up with TRBD1. The CDR3 spans 15 residues. The germline V gene encodes CDR1 MNHNY and CDR2 SVGAGI (reference sequence). J lost 6 bases, V lost 4 bases, and 7 bases had no gene match. Here the CDR3 reads CASSSGQGVGNEQFF. The DNA for the CDR3 is TGTGCCAGCAGTTCGGGACAGGGAGTTGGCAATGAGCAGTTCTTC.

CDR3 bases: TGCGCCAGCAGCTTCGGACAGGCTGTCGTTTCACCCCTCCACTTT. Translating gives CASSFGQAVVSPLHF. V and J are TRBV5-1 and TRBJ1-6, with 7 bases aligning to TRBD1. CDR3 length: 15 amino acids. With 2 bases clipped from V and 9 bases from J, the junction kept 8 bases outside the gene matches. Germline CDR1 SGHRS, CDR2 YFSETQ.

The rearrangement uses TRBV11-3 and TRBJ2-2, with 7 bases matching TRBD2. Germline V lookup: CDR1 SGHNT, CDR2 YENEEA. After removal of 2 bases from V and 2 bases from J, the junction contained 8 bases not matched to a gene. The CDR3 has 17 residues. The CDR3 here is CASSLYRGGINTGELFF. CDR3 sequence (DNA): TGTGCCAGCAGCTTATACCGCGGGGGTATTAACACCGGGGAGCTGTTTTTT.

This clone has more than one count but fewer than ten. V usage is TRBV7-9 and J usage is TRBJ1-5; 7 bases align to TRBD1. The germline CDR1 and CDR2 sequences are SEHNR and FQNEAQ (reference sequence). V lost 6 bases and J lost 8; bases outside the gene matches: 16. The length of the CDR3 is 16 residues. CDR3 coding DNA: TGTGCCAGCAGTTCAGACAGGGCTTCCTTGAGTGAGCCCCAGCATTTT. Encoded protein: CASSSDRASLSEPQHF. Using reference TRBV7-9 and TRBJ1-5 for the parts outside the CDR3, the full variable domain is DTGVSQNPRHKITKRGQNVTFRCDPISEHNRLYWYRQTLGQGPEFLTYFQNEAQLEKSRLLSDRFSAERPKGSFSTLEIQRTEQGDSAMYLCASSSDRASLSEPQHFGDGTRLSIL.

The V and J genes are TRBV28 and TRBJ2-1, with 14 nucleotides matching TRBD2. V gave up 8 bases and J gave up 0 bases; unmatched junction bases: 6. Germline V gene sequence: CDR1 MDHEN, CDR2 SYDVKM. CDR3 size: 17 residues. This chain's CDR3 is CASGSGTSGGSYNEQFF. The CDR3 DNA follows: TGTGCCAGCGGGTCCGGGACTAGCGGGGGCTCCTACAATGAGCAGTTCTTC.

Here the CDR3 reads CASTGLAGGLGTGELFF. CDR3 nucleotides: TGCGCCAGCACCGGACTAGCGGGGGGGCTGGGGACCGGGGAGCTGTTTTTT. The chain recombines TRBV10-2 with TRBJ2-2, with 15 bases that match TRBD2. Germline V CDR1 and CDR2: WSHSY, SAAADI. The CDR3 has 17 residues. The V gene end was trimmed by 7 bases and the J gene end by 5 bases; junction bases not matched to a gene: 8.

The sample holds one count of this clone. The V call is TRBV28, the J call TRBJ1-6; 8 nucleotides align to TRBD1. The V gene's germline CDR1 is MDHEN and CDR2 SYDVKM. Germline trimming cut 2 bases from V and 10 bases from J; bases unmatched to any gene: 10. This CDR3 comprises 16 residues. The CDR3 coding sequence is TGTGCCAGCAGTTTAGCCCTCGACAGGGGTACGTCACCCCTCCACTTT. The encoded protein is CASSLALDRGTSPLHF.